Below, 14 T cell receptor beta chains from the same sample are listed, as sequenced in a study of T cell changes during pregnancy in multiple sclerosis. Here immunoSEQ multiplex PCR was the method, and the copy in TCRdb shows in-frame clones only, minus some. The sample holds 50,000 to 75,000 clones; over 85% are singletons and the top ten take about 2.6%. Sequenced here: CD8+ T cells from peripheral blood mononuclear cells, sampled in the third trimester of pregnancy. These receptors were taken from a female donor with multiple sclerosis, enrolled in a pregnancy study.

The V call is TRBV6-1, the J call TRBJ2-3, with D possibly being TRBD1 (5 bases). Germline assignment: CDR1 MNHNS and CDR2 SASEGT. Trimming shortened V by 4 bases and J by 1 base, and 12 bases separated the two germline ends. The CDR3 sequence is 15 residues long. CDR3 coding DNA: TGTGCCAGCAGTGTGGACATTTCAGGCACAGATACGCAGTATTTT. Its protein product is CASSVDISGTDTQYF.

The chain carries TRBV5-1 and TRBJ2-7, with D perhaps matching TRBD1 (5 bases). The CDR3 extends over 14 amino acids. Trimming removed 6 bases at V and 0 bases at J, with 13 bases between. CDR1 SGHRS and CDR2 YFSETQ come from the germline V gene. DNA for the CDR3: TGCGCCAGCAAGCCTGCGCAGGGCTCCTACGAGCAGTACTTC. It translates to CASKPAQGSYEQYF.

The chain carries TRBV5-4 and TRBJ1-2; perhaps TRBD1 as D (6 bases). This CDR3 region has 13 residues. V was trimmed by 2 bases and J by 9 bases, leaving 14 bases between them. The germline V gene encodes CDR1 SGHNT and CDR2 YYREEE (reference sequence). The CDR3 region is CASSFRAGASYTF. CDR3 in DNA: TGTGCCAGCAGCTTCAGGGCGGGGGCAAGCTACACCTTC.

The J gene is TRBJ2-3, the V gene TRBV27; perhaps TRBD1 as D (5 bases). CDR3 length equals 16 residues. Trimming cost V 5 bases and J 2 bases, with 17 bases left between them. Germline V gene data show CDR1 as MNHEY and CDR2 as SMNVEV (reference sequence). CDR3 sequence reads: CASSPRTFGPTDTQYF. The DNA for the CDR3 is TGTGCCAGCAGTCCGAGGACATTTGGGCCCACAGATACGCAGTATTTT.

J is TRBJ2-1 and V is TRBV29-1, with 9 bases matching TRBD1. V shed 5 bases, J shed 3 bases, and the junction held 8 bases outside the gene matches. Germline V gives CDR1 SQVTM, CDR2 ANQGSEA. This CDR3 has 15 amino acids. DNA for the CDR3: TGCAGCGTTCAGGGATACAGGGGGCTCTACAATGAGCAGTTCTTC. Protein: CSVQGYRGLYNEQFF.

Here the CDR3 DNA reads TGTGCCAGCGCGCTTACAGGAGGAAACACCATATATTTT. This gives the protein CASALTGGNTIYF. The chain combines TRBV27 with TRBJ1-3; tentative D call: TRBD1 (5 bases). CDR1 is MNHEY, CDR2 SMNVEV, per germline (reference sequence). V was shortened by 8 bases and J by 4 bases, with 12 bases between the two germline ends. There are 13 residues in the CDR3.

The chain has TRBV7-9 and TRBJ2-5, with 14 bases aligning to TRBD2. V trimming: 6 bases; J trimming: 1 base; junction bases outside the gene matches: 7. The CDR3 covers 17 residues. Looked up from germline, CDR1 is SEHNR and CDR2 is FQNEAQ (reference sequence). CDR3 sequence: CASRGLAGEVPQETQYF. In nucleotides, the CDR3 is TGTGCCAGCAGGGGACTAGCGGGAGAGGTCCCCCAAGAGACCCAGTACTTC.

The V call is TRBV5-4, the J call TRBJ2-5; 8 bases map to TRBD1. Trimming at V came to 3 bases and at J to 5 bases, leaving 9 bases not matched to a gene. CDR1 is SGHNT and CDR2 is YYREEE in the germline V gene (reference sequence). This CDR3 is 15 amino acids long. CDR3 residues: CASSSSPGGAETQYF. CDR3 nucleotides: TGTGCCAGCAGCTCGTCGCCAGGGGGCGCGGAGACCCAGTACTTC. The variable domain in full, completed from reference TRBV5-4 and TRBJ2-5, reads ETGVTQSPTHLIKTRGQQVTLRCSSQSGHNTVSWYQQALGQGPQFIFQYYREEENGRGNFPPRFSGLQFPNYSSELNVNALELDDSALYLCASSSSPGGAETQYFGPGTRLLVL.

V usage is TRBV2 and J usage is TRBJ1-6; 7 bases line up with TRBD1. Unmatched junction bases numbered 8, after V lost 3 bases and J lost 6 bases. Germline CDR1 reads SNHLY; CDR2 reads FYNNEI. The CDR3 loop spans 16 amino acids. This chain's CDR3 is CASSEVLGTANSPLHF. The CDR3 nucleotides read TGTGCCAGCAGTGAGGTACTCGGGACAGCTAATTCACCCCTCCACTTT.

This chain links TRBV13 with TRBJ1-2; D not resolved. Germline lookup yields CDR1 PRHDT and CDR2 FYEKMQ (reference sequence). V was trimmed by 0 bases and J by 3 bases, leaving 5 bases between them. The CDR3 loop spans 13 amino acids. DNA for the CDR3: TGTGCCAGCAGCTTAGGGGGCGACTATGGCTACACCTTC. Protein product: CASSLGGDYGYTF.

The chain links TRBV25-1 to TRBJ2-3; 14 bases align to TRBD2. The CDR3 consists of 18 residues. Trimming at V came to 2 bases and at J to 3 bases, leaving 7 bases not matched to a gene. CDR1 and CDR2 (germline): MGHDK, SYGVNS. The CDR3 coding sequence is TGTGCCAGCAGTGAAGAGGGACTAGCGGGAGCCTGGACAGATACGCAGTATTTT. It specifies CASSEEGLAGAWTDTQYF.

Only a few counts were recorded for this clone. The chain recombines TRBV11-2 with TRBJ1-2; 8 bases agree with TRBD1. CDR1 and CDR2 (germline): SGHAT, FQNNGV. This CDR3 spans 12 amino acids. V shed 5 bases and J 8 bases; nucleotides not matched to a gene: 4. The CDR3 protein is CASSHRGNGYTF. The DNA of the CDR3 is TGTGCCAGCAGCCACAGGGGGAACGGCTACACCTTC.

The CDR3 DNA is TGTGCCAGTAGTTCCCCCCCCGGGAGGGCCGGGGAGCAGTACTTC. This gives the protein CASSSPPGRAGEQYF. The V gene is TRBV19, the J gene TRBJ2-7, with 8 bases matching TRBD2. Losses at the gene ends were 5 bases for V and 7 bases for J; bases not matched to a gene: 13. In germline, CDR1 is LNHDA, CDR2 SQIVND (reference sequence). This CDR3 is 15 amino acids long.

This chain joins TRBV29-1 and TRBJ2-7; a possible D gene is TRBD2 (5 bases). The germline CDR1 and CDR2 sequences are SQVTM and ANQGSEA. The CDR3 extends over 10 amino acids. V shed 7 bases and J shed 6 bases, with 10 bases lying between them. Written as DNA, the CDR3 is TGCAGCGCCCTGGGGAGCGAGCAGTACTTC. Its protein is CSALGSEQYF.